This T cell receptor beta chain was identified in a study of T cells in women clearing cervical HPV infection. Study-level information: With HLA typing for only a few women, HLA confounding remains possible.

The repertoire was sequenced with immunoSEQ multiplex PCR; TCRdb's copy has only in-frame clones and lacks some. The sample has under 30,000 clones, and its top ten clones hold over 5%. The TCR originated in a woman aged 18 to 75 with a cervical HPV16 infection that either progressed to CIN3+ or cleared (not recorded which). Sequencing was done on a sample of blood buffy coat.

CDR3 bases read: TGTGCCAGCAGAGAAACCGGGACAGGGTCCTACAATGAG. It translates to CASRETGTGSYNE. The complete CDR3 protein is CASRETGTGSYNEQFF. The chain employs TRBV6-1 and TRBJ2-1; 9 positions match TRBD1. The read halts 3 residues ahead of the CDR3 end, with the missing end drawn from the germline J gene. The J segment lost 1 base and the V segment lost 6 bases, leaving 7 bases of the junction unmatched. This CDR3 is built from 16 residues. The germline V gene encodes CDR1 MNHNS and CDR2 SASEGT.